A selection of T cell receptor beta chains follows, all from one sample in a study of cytomegalovirus exposure and HLA in healthy donors. Repertoires were generated with immunoSEQ multiplex PCR, while TCRdb's copy carries only in-frame clones and drops some. The table has more than 90,000 clones, around 86% seen once. The source material was PBMCs. All receptors derive from a man between 18 and 35 years old in good health and CMV-seronegative. Both conserved end residues are part of each CDR3. Each record gives: CDR3 protein, V gene.

CDR3 protein: CASSQRSGLAGATGELFF; V gene: TRBV14
CDR3 protein: CASTRDRISTDTQYF; V gene: TRBV5-1
CDR3 protein: CASSSGQGRYEQYF; V gene: TRBV7-6
CDR3 protein: CASSLARLREETQYF; V gene: TRBV5-1
CDR3 protein: CAWSPWRTSGKTVPYEQYF; V gene: TRBV30
CDR3 protein: CASSWDTSYEQYF; V gene: TRBV6-6
CDR3 protein: CASSPRRGDEQYF; V gene: TRBV5-4
CDR3 protein: CASSLAVRASWDNEQFF; V gene: TRBV5-1
CDR3 protein: CASSYSMGDQETQYF; V gene: TRBV6-5
CDR3 protein: CASSRGQGQEQYF; V gene: TRBV5-8
CDR3 protein: CASSSHSADTQYF; V gene: TRBV27
CDR3 protein: CASGRHEQYF; V gene: TRBV6-5
CDR3 protein: CASSHAIGASGSYEQYF; V gene: TRBV4-1
CDR3 protein: CASSPPSGSQETQYF; V gene: TRBV7-2
CDR3 protein: CASSLEGVEPQHF; V gene: TRBV5-1
CDR3 protein: CASSEGGLGGYTF; V gene: TRBV2
CDR3 protein: CASSPAVFEQFF; V gene: TRBV5-1
CDR3 protein: CASSLLETQYF; V gene: TRBV13
CDR3 protein: CASSYVRDTEAFF; V gene: TRBV19
CDR3 protein: CASSSRTGWAHF; V gene: TRBV2
CDR3 protein: CASSAPRSGGYNEQFF; V gene: TRBV9
CDR3 protein: CSVEQLRSYNEQFF; V gene: TRBV29-1